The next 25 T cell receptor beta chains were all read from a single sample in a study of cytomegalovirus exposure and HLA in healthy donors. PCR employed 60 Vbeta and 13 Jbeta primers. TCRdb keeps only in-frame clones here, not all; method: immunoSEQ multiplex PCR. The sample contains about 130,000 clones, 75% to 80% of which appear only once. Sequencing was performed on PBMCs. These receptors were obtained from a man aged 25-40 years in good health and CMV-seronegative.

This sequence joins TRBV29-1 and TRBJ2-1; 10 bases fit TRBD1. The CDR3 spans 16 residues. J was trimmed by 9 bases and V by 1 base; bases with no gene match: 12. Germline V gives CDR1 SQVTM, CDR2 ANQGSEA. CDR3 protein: CSVEGTRDRGFGEQFF. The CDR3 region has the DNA TGCAGCGTTGAAGGAACCCGGGACAGGGGTTTTGGTGAGCAGTTCTTC.

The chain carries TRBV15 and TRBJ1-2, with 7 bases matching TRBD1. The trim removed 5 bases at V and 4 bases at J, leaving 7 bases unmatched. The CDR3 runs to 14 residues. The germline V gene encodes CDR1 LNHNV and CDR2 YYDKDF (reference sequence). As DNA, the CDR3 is TGTGCCACCAGCGGACGACAGGGCTCCTATGGCTACACCTTC. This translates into CATSGRQGSYGYTF.

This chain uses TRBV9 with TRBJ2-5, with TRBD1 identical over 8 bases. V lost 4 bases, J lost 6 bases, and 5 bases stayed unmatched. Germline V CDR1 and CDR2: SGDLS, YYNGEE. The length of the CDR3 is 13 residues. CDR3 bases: TGTGCCAGCAGCACCCGGACAGGGAAGACCCAGTACTTC. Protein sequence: CASSTRTGKTQYF.

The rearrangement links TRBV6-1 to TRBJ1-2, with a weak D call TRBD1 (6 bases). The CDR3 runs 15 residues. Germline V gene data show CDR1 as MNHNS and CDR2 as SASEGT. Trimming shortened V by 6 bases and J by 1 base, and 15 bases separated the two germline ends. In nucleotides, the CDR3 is TGTGCCAGCAGCCCCGAGACAGGCGATAACTATGGCTACACCTTC. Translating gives CASSPETGDNYGYTF.

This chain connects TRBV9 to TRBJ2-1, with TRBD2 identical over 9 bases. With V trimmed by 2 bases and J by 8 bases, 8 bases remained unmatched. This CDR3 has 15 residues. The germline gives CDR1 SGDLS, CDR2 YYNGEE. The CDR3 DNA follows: TGTGCCAGCAGCGTGGCGGGAGGGCTGATGGATGAGCAGTTCTTC. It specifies CASSVAGGLMDEQFF. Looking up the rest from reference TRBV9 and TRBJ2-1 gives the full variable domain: DSGVTQTPKHLITATGQRVTLRCSPRSGDLSVYWYQQSLDQGLQFLIQYYNGEERAKGNILERFSAQQFPDLHSELNLSSLELGDSALYFCASSVAGGLMDEQFFGPGTRLTVL.

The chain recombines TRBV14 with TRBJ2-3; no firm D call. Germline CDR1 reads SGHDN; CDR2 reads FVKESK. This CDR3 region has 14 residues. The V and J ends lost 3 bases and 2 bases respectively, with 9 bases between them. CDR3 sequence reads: CASSHRSNTDTQYF. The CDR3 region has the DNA TGTGCCAGCAGCCACCGGTCTAACACAGATACGCAGTATTTT.

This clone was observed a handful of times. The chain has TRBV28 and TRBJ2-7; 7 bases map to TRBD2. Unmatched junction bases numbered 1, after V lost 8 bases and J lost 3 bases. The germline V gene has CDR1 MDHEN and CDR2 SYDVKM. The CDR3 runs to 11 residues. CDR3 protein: CASGGGYEQYF. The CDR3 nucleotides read TGTGCCAGCGGGGGGGGCTACGAGCAGTACTTC. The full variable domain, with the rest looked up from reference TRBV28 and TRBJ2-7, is DVKVTQSSRYLVKRTGEKVFLECVQDMDHENMFWYRQDPGLGLRLIYFSYDVKMKEKGDIPEGYSVSREKKERFSLILESASTNQTSMYLCASGGGYEQYFGPGTRLTVT.

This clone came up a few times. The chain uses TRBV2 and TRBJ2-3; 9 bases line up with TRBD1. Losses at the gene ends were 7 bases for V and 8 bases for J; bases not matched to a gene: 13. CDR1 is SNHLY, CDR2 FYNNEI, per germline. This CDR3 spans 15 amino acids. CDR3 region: CASTAGDRDFGTQYF. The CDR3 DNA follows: TGTGCCAGCACCGCCGGGGACAGGGATTTTGGTACGCAGTATTTT.

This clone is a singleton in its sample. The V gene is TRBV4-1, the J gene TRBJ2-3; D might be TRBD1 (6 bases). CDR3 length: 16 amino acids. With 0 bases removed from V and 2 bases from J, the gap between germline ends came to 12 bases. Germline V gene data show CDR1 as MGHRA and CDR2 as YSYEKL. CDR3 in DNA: TGCGCCAGCAGCCAAGATCGTGGACAGTTCACAGATACGCAGTATTTT. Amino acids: CASSQDRGQFTDTQYF.

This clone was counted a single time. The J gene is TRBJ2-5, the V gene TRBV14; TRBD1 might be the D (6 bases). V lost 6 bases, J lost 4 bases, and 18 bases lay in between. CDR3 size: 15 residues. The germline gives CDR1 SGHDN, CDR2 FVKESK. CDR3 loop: CASSKSGALGETQYF. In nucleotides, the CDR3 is TGTGCCAGCAGTAAATCAGGGGCGCTGGGAGAGACCCAGTACTTC.

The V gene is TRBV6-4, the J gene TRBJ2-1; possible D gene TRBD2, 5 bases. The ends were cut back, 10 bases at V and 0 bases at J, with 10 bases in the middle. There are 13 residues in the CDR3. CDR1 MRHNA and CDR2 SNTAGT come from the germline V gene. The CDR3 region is CATSEDSYNEQFF. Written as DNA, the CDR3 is TGTGCCACTTCGGAGGACTCCTACAATGAGCAGTTCTTC.

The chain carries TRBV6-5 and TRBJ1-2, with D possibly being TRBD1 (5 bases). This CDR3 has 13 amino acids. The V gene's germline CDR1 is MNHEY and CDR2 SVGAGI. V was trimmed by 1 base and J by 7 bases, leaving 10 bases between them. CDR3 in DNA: TGTGCCAGCAGTTACTTGGGGGGAAGTGGCTACACCTTC. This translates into CASSYLGGSGYTF.

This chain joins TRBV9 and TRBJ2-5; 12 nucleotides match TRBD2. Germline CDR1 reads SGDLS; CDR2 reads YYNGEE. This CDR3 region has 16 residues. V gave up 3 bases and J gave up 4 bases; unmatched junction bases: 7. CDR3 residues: CASSAGSSGGGETQYF. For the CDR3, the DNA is TGTGCCAGCAGCGCCGGGTCTAGCGGGGGGGGAGAGACCCAGTACTTC.

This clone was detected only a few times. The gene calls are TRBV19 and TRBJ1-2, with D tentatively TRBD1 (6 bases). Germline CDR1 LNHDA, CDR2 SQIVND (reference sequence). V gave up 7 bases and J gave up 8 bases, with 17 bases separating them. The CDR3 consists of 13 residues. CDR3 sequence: CASTPMGGGGYTF. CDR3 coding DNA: TGTGCCAGTACCCCAATGGGGGGGGGCGGCTACACCTTC.

In DNA, the CDR3 is TGTGCCAGCAGTGCCCGACAGAAGAACACTGAAGCTTTCTTT. Translating it yields CASSARQKNTEAFF. The chain recombines TRBV6-5 with TRBJ1-1; possibly TRBD1 for D (5 bases). The CDR3 spans 14 residues. With 5 bases removed from V and 1 base from J, the gap between germline ends came to 11 bases. Germline CDR1 is MNHEY and CDR2 is SVGAGI.

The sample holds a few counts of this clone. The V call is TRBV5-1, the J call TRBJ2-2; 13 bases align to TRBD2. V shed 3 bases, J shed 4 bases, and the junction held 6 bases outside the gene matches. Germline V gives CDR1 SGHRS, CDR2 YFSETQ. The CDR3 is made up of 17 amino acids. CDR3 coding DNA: TGCGCCAGCAGCTCAGGACTAGCGGGAGTGAGCACCGGGGAGCTGTTTTTT. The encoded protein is CASSSGLAGVSTGELFF.

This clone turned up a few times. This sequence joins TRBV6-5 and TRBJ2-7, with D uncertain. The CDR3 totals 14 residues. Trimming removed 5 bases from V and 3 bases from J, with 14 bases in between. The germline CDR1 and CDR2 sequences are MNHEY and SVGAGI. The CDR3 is CASSTSISIYEQYF. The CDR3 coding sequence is TGTGCCAGCAGTACCTCTATTTCCATCTACGAGCAGTACTTC.

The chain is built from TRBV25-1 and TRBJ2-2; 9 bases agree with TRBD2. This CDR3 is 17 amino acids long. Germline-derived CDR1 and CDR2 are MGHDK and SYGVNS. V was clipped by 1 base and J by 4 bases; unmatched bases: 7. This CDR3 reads CASSELGISGSTGELFF. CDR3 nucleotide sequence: TGTGCCAGCAGTGAATTAGGAATTAGCGGGAGCACCGGGGAGCTGTTTTTT. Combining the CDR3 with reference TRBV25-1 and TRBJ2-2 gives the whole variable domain EADIYQTPRYLVIGTGKKITLECSQTMGHDKMYWYQQDPGMELHLIHYSYGVNSTEKGDLSSESTVSRIRTEHFPLTLESARPSHTSQYLCASSELGISGSTGELFFGEGSRLTVL.

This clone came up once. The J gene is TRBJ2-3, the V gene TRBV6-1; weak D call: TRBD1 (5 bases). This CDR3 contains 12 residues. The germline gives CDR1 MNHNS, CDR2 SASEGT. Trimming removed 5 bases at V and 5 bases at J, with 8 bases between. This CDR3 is CASSNDRDTQYF. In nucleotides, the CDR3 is TGTGCCAGCAGTAACGACAGAGATACGCAGTATTTT.

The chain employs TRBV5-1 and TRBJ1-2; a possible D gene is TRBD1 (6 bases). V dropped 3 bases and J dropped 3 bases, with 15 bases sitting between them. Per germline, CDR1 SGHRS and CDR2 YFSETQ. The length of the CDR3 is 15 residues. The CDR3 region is CASSSQPSGDYGYTF. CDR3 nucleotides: TGCGCCAGCAGCTCACAGCCTTCAGGGGACTATGGCTACACCTTC.

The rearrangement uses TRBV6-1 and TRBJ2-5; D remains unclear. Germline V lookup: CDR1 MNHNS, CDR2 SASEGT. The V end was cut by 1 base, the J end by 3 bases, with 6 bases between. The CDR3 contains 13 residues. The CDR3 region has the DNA TGTGCCAGCAGTGAAGTACTAAAAGAGACCCAGTACTTC. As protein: CASSEVLKETQYF.

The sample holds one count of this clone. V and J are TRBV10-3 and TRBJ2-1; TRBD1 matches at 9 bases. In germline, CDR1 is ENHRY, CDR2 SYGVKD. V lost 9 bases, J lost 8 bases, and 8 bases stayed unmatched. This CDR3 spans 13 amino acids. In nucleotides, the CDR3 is TGTGCCATGGGCACAGGGGGCTTGGATGAGCAGTTCTTC. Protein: CAMGTGGLDEQFF.

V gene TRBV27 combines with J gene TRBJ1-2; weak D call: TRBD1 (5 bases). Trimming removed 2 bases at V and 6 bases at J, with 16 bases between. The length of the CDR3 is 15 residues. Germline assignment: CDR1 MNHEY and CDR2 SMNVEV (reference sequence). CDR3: CASSLVYRNDHGYTF. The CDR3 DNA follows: TGTGCCAGCAGTTTAGTCTACAGGAATGATCATGGCTACACCTTC.

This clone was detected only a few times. The CDR3 DNA reads TGCGCCAGCAGCCCGAATAGCGGGCCGAGCACAGATACGCAGTATTTT. Its translation is CASSPNSGPSTDTQYF. The chain combines TRBV5-1 with TRBJ2-3, with TRBD2 identical over 7 bases. V was clipped by 4 bases and J by 0 bases; unmatched bases: 8. Germline values: CDR1 SGHRS, CDR2 YFSETQ. This CDR3 is 16 amino acids long.

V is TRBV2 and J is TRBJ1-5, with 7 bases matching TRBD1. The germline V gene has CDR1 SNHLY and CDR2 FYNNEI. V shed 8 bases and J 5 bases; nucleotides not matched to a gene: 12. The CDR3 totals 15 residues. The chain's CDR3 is CASRNHRDSHQPQHF. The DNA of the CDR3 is TGTGCCAGCCGGAACCACCGGGACAGCCATCAGCCCCAGCATTTT.